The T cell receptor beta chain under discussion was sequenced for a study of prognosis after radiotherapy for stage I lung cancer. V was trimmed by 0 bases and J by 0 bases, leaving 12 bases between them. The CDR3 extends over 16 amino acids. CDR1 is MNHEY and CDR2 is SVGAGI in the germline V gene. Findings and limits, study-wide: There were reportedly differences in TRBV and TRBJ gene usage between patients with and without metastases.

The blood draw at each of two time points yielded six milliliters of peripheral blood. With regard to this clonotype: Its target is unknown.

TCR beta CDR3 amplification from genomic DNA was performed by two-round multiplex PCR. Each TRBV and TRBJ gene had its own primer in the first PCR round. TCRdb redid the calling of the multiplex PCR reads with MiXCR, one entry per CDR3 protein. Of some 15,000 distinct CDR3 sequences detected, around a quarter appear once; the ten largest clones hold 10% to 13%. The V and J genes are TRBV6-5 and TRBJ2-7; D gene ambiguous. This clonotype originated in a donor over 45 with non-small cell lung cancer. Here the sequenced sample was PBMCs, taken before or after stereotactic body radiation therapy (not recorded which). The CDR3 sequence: CASSYSYSPPSYEQYF. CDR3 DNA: TGTGCCAGCAGTTACTCGTACAGCCCCCCCTCCTACGAGCAGTACTTC.